The entry that follows covers one T cell receptor (beta chain) sequence. This entry comes from a study of blood T cell repertoires in COVID-19. Study-wide context: Material from acute and convalescent COVID-19 was sourced from the United States, Italy and Spain. T cells, B-cell-depleted T cells, or PBMCs provided the cDNA or gDNA that served as material.

Authors' methods: How many nucleated cells were present was estimated from reference gene primer amplification. Repertoires were generated with immunoSEQ multiplex PCR, while TCRdb's copy carries only in-frame clones and drops some. For V, J and clone size, that table is used; D and trimming come from the DNA. The sample holds roughly 120,000 clones, more than 60% seen once. Trimming took off 1 base at V and 10 bases at J, with 17 bases between the two ends. The CDR3 is 16 amino acids. Germline values: CDR1 SGHTA, CDR2 FQGNSA. The sequence derives from a man aged 65 to 85 with acute or convalescent COVID-19. The sample taken for sequencing was peripheral blood. V is TRBV7-2 and J is TRBJ1-6; D is undetermined. CDR3 in DNA: TGTGCCAGCAGCTTAGTTCAAACGCGGTCGGGATCACCCCTCCACTTT. Its translation: CASSLVQTRSGSPLHF.